The 21 T cell receptor beta chains in this list originate from one sample, sequenced in a study of T cells after yellow fever vaccination. TCRdb re-derived calls from the 5' RACE reads in MiXCR, one entry per CDR3 protein. The sample has just over 25,000 distinct CDR3 sequences, 5% to 6% seen once. The sample was PBMCs, either bulk or a sorted T-cell subset (CD4+, CD8+, memory, or dextramer-sorted; not recorded which), taken 15 days after the yellow fever booster vaccination. The receptors shown here come from a young man who received the YFV17D yellow fever vaccine.

This clonotype has ten or more counts. The rearrangement joins TRBV6-1 to TRBJ1-2; TRBD1 agrees at 10 bases. The V segment lost 6 bases and the J segment 7 bases; nucleotides outside the gene matches: 5. Germline V gene data show CDR1 as MNHNS and CDR2 as SASEGT. This CDR3 has 13 amino acids. The DNA for the CDR3 is TGTGCCAGCAGCCCGACAGGGGGCCTTGGCTACACCTTC. This translates into CASSPTGGLGYTF.

This clonotype occurred many times. This chain uses TRBV20-1 with TRBJ1-5, with 7 bases fitting TRBD1. The junction had 5 bases not matched to a gene; V was cut back by 3 bases and J by 0 bases. Germline assignment: CDR1 DFQATT and CDR2 SNEGSKA (reference sequence). CDR3 length: 15 amino acids. CDR3 in amino acids: CSARGTAYSNQPQHF. The CDR3 region has the DNA TGCAGTGCTAGGGGGACAGCTTATAGCAATCAGCCCCAGCATTTT.

Comment on this clonotype: A single base separates this from a much larger clone, so it may be a read error. The chain joins TRBV11-3 to TRBJ2-5; the match to TRBD1 covers 7 bases. The better agreement between TRBJ2-1 and the DNA end casts doubt on the J call. The germline CDR1 and CDR2 sequences are SGHNT and YENEEA. CDR3 length: 15 residues. The CDR3 loop reads CASSYRQGVGETQFF. As DNA, the CDR3 is TGTGCCAGCAGCTATCGACAGGGTGTAGGGGAGACCCAGTTCTTC.

This clonotype was seen ten or more times. The CDR3 DNA is TGTGCCAGCAGCTCCTCCGTGGGGACCGGGGCCAACGTCCTGACTTTC. This encodes CASSSSVGTGANVLTF. This chain links TRBV11-3 with TRBJ2-6, with D tentatively TRBD1 or TRBD2 (5 bases each). The CDR3 totals 16 residues. Trimming removed 4 bases at V and 4 bases at J, with 14 bases between. Germline lookup yields CDR1 SGHNT and CDR2 YENEEA.

This clonotype was picked up many times. The V gene is TRBV6-2 or TRBV6-3, the J gene TRBJ2-1, with D uncertain. V lost 6 bases and J 0 bases, leaving 12 bases between the germline ends. The CDR3 contains 15 residues. Germline CDR1 reads MNHEY; CDR2 reads SVGEGT. The chain's CDR3 is CASSPSRRSYNEQFF. The CDR3 DNA reads as TGTGCCAGCAGCCCTTCGAGACGCTCCTACAATGAGCAGTTCTTC.

This clonotype was recorded many times. V usage is TRBV20-1 and J usage is TRBJ2-1; 8 bases agree with TRBD2. This CDR3 comprises 16 residues. With 3 bases clipped from V and 5 bases from J, the junction kept 12 bases outside the gene matches. CDR1 and CDR2 from the germline V gene are DFQATT and SNEGSKA (reference sequence). The DNA for the CDR3 is TGCAGTGCTAGTTCTAGCGGGCACTACAGGGACAATGAGCAGTTCTTC. Translation gives CSASSSGHYRDNEQFF.

Concerning this clonotype: This sequence may be a read error, since a much larger clone differs from it by one base. The rearrangement joins TRBV6-1 to TRBJ2-3, with D unresolved. The V gene lost 7 bases and the J gene lost 2 bases, with 13 bases spanning the gap. The CDR3 has 14 residues. The germline gives CDR1 MNHNS, CDR2 SASEGT. In DNA form, the CDR3 reads TGTGCCAGCACAGAGAGCCGTAACACAGATACGCAGTATTTT. Its translation: CASTESRNTDTQYF.

This clonotype was detected ten times or more. The V gene is TRBV24-1, the J gene TRBJ2-3; weak D call: TRBD2 (5 bases). Trimming took off 8 bases at V and 0 bases at J, with 8 bases between the two ends. This CDR3 has 13 amino acids. Germline loops: CDR1 KGHDR, CDR2 SFDVKD. The DNA for the CDR3 is TGTGCCACCAACGGCGGGAGCACAGATACGCAGTATTTT. Its translation: CATNGGSTDTQYF.

This clonotype was counted many times. The V and J genes are TRBV29-1 and TRBJ2-1, with TRBD2 matching 7 bases. This CDR3 spans 13 amino acids. V lost 6 bases to trimming and J lost 4 bases; unmatched junction nucleotides: 6. CDR1 SQVTM and CDR2 ANQGSEA come from the germline V gene. CDR3 residues: CSVREDEYNEQFF. In DNA form, the CDR3 reads TGCAGCGTCCGGGAGGACGAATACAATGAGCAGTTCTTC.

The table lists this clonotype with many counts. J is TRBJ2-7 and V is TRBV3-1, with TRBD2 matching 9 bases. The V gene's germline CDR1 is LGHDT and CDR2 YNNKEL (reference sequence). This CDR3 comprises 14 residues. After removal of 1 base from V and 3 bases from J, the junction contained 1 base not matched to a gene. The CDR3 coding sequence is TGTGCCAGCAGCCAAGTAGCGGGAGACTACGAGCAGTACTTC. It yields the protein CASSQVAGDYEQYF.

This clonotype was recorded a few times. J is TRBJ2-7 and V is TRBV7-2, with 9 bases lining up with TRBD1. Germline CDR1 and CDR2: SGHTA and FQGNSA. The CDR3 length is 14 residues. The trim removed 4 bases at V and 5 bases at J, leaving 6 bases unmatched. CDR3 DNA: TGTGCCAGCAGCTCGGGGACAGGGTTGCACGAGCAGTACTTC. Residues: CASSSGTGLHEQYF.

This clonotype was observed many times. V and J are TRBV4-2 and TRBJ2-7; 10 bases map to TRBD2. CDR1 and CDR2 (germline): LGHNA, YNFKEQ. The CDR3 has 16 residues. The ends lost 0 bases at V and 3 bases at J; junction bases unmatched: 5. The DNA for the CDR3 is TGTGCCAGCAGCCAAGATATTCTAGCGGGAGTCTACGAGCAGTACTTC. It codes for CASSQDILAGVYEQYF.

This clonotype was seen a few times. A read error may explain this, as a much larger clone is one base away. The rearrangement links TRBV20-1 to TRBJ2-5; D possibly corresponds to TRBD2 (6 bases). The CDR3 covers 15 residues. Germline V lookup: CDR1 DFQATT, CDR2 SNEGSKA (reference sequence). V was trimmed by 7 bases and J by 5 bases, leaving 23 bases between them. The CDR3 loop reads CSVRGRLGNHETQYF. In DNA, the CDR3 is TGCAGTGTCCGTGGGAGGCTCGGAAATCATGAGACCCAGTACTTC.

The rearrangement joins TRBV15 to TRBJ2-3; 9 positions match TRBD2. The germline V gene encodes CDR1 LNHNV and CDR2 YYDKDF (reference sequence). J lost 9 bases, V lost 5 bases, and 3 bases had no gene match. The CDR3 length is 12 residues. DNA for the CDR3: TGTGCCACCAGCGCGAGCGGGAGGACGCAGTATTTT. It yields the protein CATSASGRTQYF.

The rearrangement links TRBV5-6 to TRBJ2-7; D call uncertain. Trimming stripped 0 bases from V and 2 bases from J, with 9 bases between. Germline values: CDR1 SGHDT, CDR2 YYEEEE. The CDR3 runs to 14 residues. This CDR3 is CASSLVRGAYEQYF. The CDR3 nucleotides read TGTGCCAGCAGCTTGGTTCGAGGAGCCTACGAGCAGTACTTC.

This clonotype was detected many times. The chain links TRBV7-2 to TRBJ2-1; possibly TRBD1 or TRBD2 for D (5 bases each). Germline V gene sequence: CDR1 SGHTA, CDR2 FQGNSA. The V end was cut by 5 bases, the J end by 4 bases, with 15 bases between. This CDR3 comprises 15 residues. CDR3 amino acids: CASSTTGTRYNEQFF. CDR3 nucleotides: TGTGCCAGCAGCACCACCGGGACGCGTTACAATGAGCAGTTCTTC.

This clonotype was counted a few times. This chain joins TRBV7-9 and TRBJ2-5; 7 nucleotides align to TRBD1. The germline CDR1 and CDR2 sequences are SEHNR and FQNEAQ (reference sequence). J lost 5 bases, V lost 4 bases, and 10 bases had no gene match. This CDR3 is 15 amino acids long. CDR3 sequence: CASSSQGVSAETQYF. As DNA, the CDR3 is TGTGCCAGCAGCTCCCAGGGGGTGTCTGCGGAGACCCAGTACTTC.

This clonotype appeared many times. J is TRBJ1-1 and V is TRBV19, with D maybe TRBD1 (5 bases). The CDR3 sequence is 13 residues long. Trimming removed 10 bases at V and 0 bases at J, with 12 bases between. Germline V gene data show CDR1 as LNHDA and CDR2 as SQIVND (reference sequence). The CDR3 bases are TGTGCCACTACGACAGAGATGAACACTGAAGCTTTCTTT. Protein product: CATTTEMNTEAFF.

This clonotype was counted ten times or more. The chain uses TRBV20-1 and TRBJ1-2; 11 bases are shared with TRBD1. CDR1 is DFQATT, CDR2 SNEGSKA, per germline (reference sequence). Trimming at V came to 6 bases and at J to 10 bases, leaving 7 bases not matched to a gene. The length of the CDR3 is 12 residues. CDR3 nucleotide sequence: TGCAGTGCCAAGGACAGGGGGCCGGTCTACACCTTC. Protein sequence: CSAKDRGPVYTF.

This clonotype occurred many times. The V call is TRBV19, the J call TRBJ1-4; D perhaps matches TRBD1 (5 bases). Germline lookup yields CDR1 LNHDA and CDR2 SQIVND (reference sequence). Trimming removed 9 bases at V and 5 bases at J, with 19 bases between. CDR3 size: 15 residues. The CDR3 reads CASRPWAGPNEKLFF. CDR3 coding DNA: TGTGCCAGCAGACCGTGGGCAGGGCCCAATGAAAAACTGTTTTTT.

This clonotype came up many times. J is TRBJ2-1 and V is TRBV5-1; D is unresolved. The germline gives CDR1 SGHRS, CDR2 YFSETQ. This CDR3 comprises 15 residues. The V gene lost 0 bases and the J gene lost 1 base, with 8 bases spanning the gap. CDR3 DNA sequence: TGCGCCAGCAGCTTGGCGGCAGGTTCCTACAATGAGCAGTTCTTC. It translates to CASSLAAGSYNEQFF.